A single sample gave rise to the 11 T cell receptor beta chains below, sequenced in a study of CD8+CD57+ T cells in acquired aplastic anemia. Patients chosen for sequencing had shown CD8+CD57+ cell expansion by flow cytometry. Genomic DNA provided the template from which TCR beta VDJ and CDR3 profiles were obtained. Each CDR3 protein gets one entry after TCRdb re-called the reads with MiXCR. There are under 200,000 distinct CDR3 sequences in the sample; about 48% occur only once, and roughly 30% lies in the top ten. The sample consisted of sorted CD4+, CD8+, or CD8+CD57+ T cells (not recorded which) from PBMCs. The receptors were sampled from a human donor with aplastic anemia.

This clonotype was observed at least ten times. This chain uses TRBV24-1 with TRBJ2-1; 11 bases line up with TRBD2. Germline values: CDR1 KGHDR, CDR2 SFDVKD. The V segment lost 6 bases and the J segment 4 bases; nucleotides outside the gene matches: 10. CDR3 length: 17 amino acids. The CDR3 DNA reads as TGTGCCACCAGTCCCCGGGGTGGGACTAGCGGATACAATGAGCAGTTCTTC. Protein product: CATSPRGGTSGYNEQFF.

The J gene is TRBJ1-1, the V gene TRBV6-2 or TRBV6-3; tentative D call: TRBD1 (5 bases). CDR3 length: 16 amino acids. The V gene's germline CDR1 is MNHEY and CDR2 SVGEGT. V lost 6 bases and J lost 0, with 17 bases in between. The CDR3 sequence is CASSDDGGYLNTEAFF. CDR3 nucleotides: TGTGCCAGCAGCGACGACGGGGGTTATTTGAACACTGAAGCTTTCTTT.

The chain recombines TRBV27 with TRBJ2-7; tentative D call: TRBD1 (5 bases). Germline-derived CDR1 and CDR2 are MNHEY and SMNVEV (reference sequence). V gave up 5 bases and J gave up 7 bases, with 21 bases separating them. This CDR3 is built from 15 residues. CDR3 sequence reads: CASSPLTVYLEEQYF. CDR3 sequence (DNA): TGTGCCAGCAGTCCCCTGACAGTGTACCTCGAGGAGCAGTACTTC.

The gene calls are TRBV2 and TRBJ1-5, with 7 bases matching TRBD1. Per the germline V gene, CDR1 is SNHLY and CDR2 is FYNNEI. V dropped 7 bases and J dropped 4; count of bases not matched to a gene: 7. The CDR3 length is 14 residues. CDR3 DNA sequence: TGTGCCAGCATTGGGACAGTACCTAATCAGCCCCAGCATTTT. It encodes CASIGTVPNQPQHF.

This chain connects TRBV10-3 to TRBJ1-4; D call uncertain. Germline V gene data show CDR1 as ENHRY and CDR2 as SYGVKD. V was pared by 3 bases and J by 1 base, with 9 bases between. The CDR3 is 15 residues long. The CDR3 DNA follows: TGTGCCATCAGTGACTTAGGGAGAACTAATGAAAAACTGTTTTTT. It codes for CAISDLGRTNEKLFF.

At least ten counts were recorded for this clonotype. This chain uses TRBV19 with TRBJ1-1, with 8 positions matching TRBD1. The CDR3 consists of 17 residues. V lost 2 bases to trimming and J lost 0 bases; unmatched junction nucleotides: 8. CDR1 and CDR2 (germline): LNHDA, SQIVND (reference sequence). CDR3 DNA sequence: TGTGCCAGTAGTATACTGGGAGACAGGGGATTGAACACTGAAGCTTTCTTT. It is translated as CASSILGDRGLNTEAFF. Drawing the rest from reference TRBV19 and TRBJ1-1, the complete variable domain is DGGITQSPKYLFRKEGQNVTLSCEQNLNHDAMYWYRQDPGQGLRLIYYSQIVNDFQKGDIAEGYSVSREKKESFPLTVTSAQKNPTAFYLCASSILGDRGLNTEAFFGQGTRLTVV.

This clonotype has only a few counts. The chain has TRBV10-3 and TRBJ2-5; TRBD2 matches at 12 bases. Germline-derived CDR1 and CDR2 are ENHRY and SYGVKD. J gave up 4 bases and V 3 bases, and 3 bases lay outside the gene matches. The CDR3 spans 15 residues. The CDR3 loop reads CAISETSGGTETQYF. In DNA form, the CDR3 reads TGTGCCATCAGTGAAACTAGCGGGGGGACAGAGACCCAGTACTTC.

There are many counts of this clonotype. The CDR3 DNA is TGTGCCACCAGTGAGACCCCAGGGGGCATCTACAATGAGCAGTTCTTC. It yields the protein CATSETPGGIYNEQFF. V and J are TRBV24-1 and TRBJ2-1, with 8 positions matching TRBD1. V shed 4 bases, J shed 3 bases, and the junction held 7 bases outside the gene matches. The CDR3 runs 16 residues. Germline V gene sequence: CDR1 KGHDR, CDR2 SFDVKD.

The V and J genes are TRBV10-3 and TRBJ1-3; TRBD1 is a possible D gene (5 bases). There are 15 residues in the CDR3. Germline-derived CDR1 and CDR2 are ENHRY and SYGVKD. V dropped 2 bases and J dropped 8 bases, with 16 bases sitting between them. CDR3 sequence (DNA): TGTGCCATCAGTGAGAAGGGCGGGACCGTGGACACCATATATTTT. Its protein product is CAISEKGGTVDTIYF.

This clonotype occurred a few times. This chain links TRBV2 with TRBJ2-6; weak D call: TRBD1 (6 bases). CDR1 is SNHLY, CDR2 FYNNEI, per germline. Trimming pared 6 bases from V and 3 bases from J, leaving 12 bases between. CDR3 length equals 15 residues. CDR3 DNA: TGTGCCAGCAGAGACAGGACCTTTGGGGCCAACGTCCTGACTTTC. It yields the protein CASRDRTFGANVLTF.

This clonotype was detected ten times or more. V usage is TRBV4-2 and J usage is TRBJ2-7; D is uncertain. Germline V CDR1 and CDR2: LGHNA, YNFKEQ. V lost 4 bases, J lost 7 bases, and 29 bases lay in between. The CDR3 covers 18 residues. The CDR3 DNA is TGTGCCAGCAGCCCCACCTTTACGTCTACGGCAACCTCGTGGGAGCAGTACTTC. Its protein product is CASSPTFTSTATSWEQYF.